Described below is a single TCR beta chain sequence and its context. Its antigen is currently unknown. This specimen comes from a study of shared clonotypes between healthy human individuals. At the level of the study: CD4 naive and memory got three plates each, CD8 naive two, CD8 memory one.

Study-wide results and limits: Tissues were not sampled, only blood, and their repertoires likely differ.

Original methodology: Junction-only sequences without quality scores were provided by ImmunoSEQ, so filtering was different. The method was immunoSEQ multiplex PCR; TCRdb's version includes in-frame clones alone and lacks a portion of them. The V and J calls and clone size were taken over from that table, and D and trimming were inferred from the DNA. The table has some 2,000,000 clones, approximately 95% seen once; the top ten hold 0.1% to 0.15%. V lost 3 bases, J lost 4 bases, and 2 bases stayed unmatched. CDR3 length: 14 residues. CDR1 and CDR2 (germline): MNHNS, SASEGT. Participating donors were healthy, HIV-negative adults free of recent acute infections or vaccinations.

The material sequenced was naive CD4+ T cells sorted from blood. As for subset: CD45RA+ positively selected. This clonotype was sampled from a man younger than 30 in good health. The chain uses TRBV6-1 and TRBJ2-2; 7 positions match TRBD2. The CDR3 protein is CASSDGGGTGELFF. CDR3 DNA sequence: TGTGCCAGCAGTGACGGCGGGGGCACCGGGGAGCTGTTTTTT.